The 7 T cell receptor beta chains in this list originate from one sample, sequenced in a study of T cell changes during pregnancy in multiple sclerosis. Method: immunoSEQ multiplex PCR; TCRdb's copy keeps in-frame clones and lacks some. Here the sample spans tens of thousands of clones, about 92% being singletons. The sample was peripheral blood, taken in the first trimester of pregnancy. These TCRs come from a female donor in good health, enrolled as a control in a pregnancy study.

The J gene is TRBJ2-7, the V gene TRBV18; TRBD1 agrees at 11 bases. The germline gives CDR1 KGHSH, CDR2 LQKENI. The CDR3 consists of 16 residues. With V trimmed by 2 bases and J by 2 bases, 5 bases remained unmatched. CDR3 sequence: CASSPSPGQGAYEQYF. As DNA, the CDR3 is TGTGCCAGCTCACCAAGCCCGGGACAGGGGGCCTACGAGCAGTACTTC.

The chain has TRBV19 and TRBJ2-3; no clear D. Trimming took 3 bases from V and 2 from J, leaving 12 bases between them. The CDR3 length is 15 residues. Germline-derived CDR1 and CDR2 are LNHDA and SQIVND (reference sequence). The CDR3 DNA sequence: TGTGCCAGTAGTATCCTGAGTACGTCCACAGATACGCAGTATTTT. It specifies CASSILSTSTDTQYF.

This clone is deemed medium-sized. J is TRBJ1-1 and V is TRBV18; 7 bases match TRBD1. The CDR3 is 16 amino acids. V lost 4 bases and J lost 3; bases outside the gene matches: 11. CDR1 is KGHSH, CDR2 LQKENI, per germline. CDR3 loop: CASSQFPTGSDTEAFF. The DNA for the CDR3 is TGTGCCAGCTCACAATTCCCGACAGGGTCGGACACTGAAGCTTTCTTT.

The CDR3 DNA follows: TGTGCCAGCAGCTTTGCCGGGAACACTGAAGCTTTCTTT. Translation gives CASSFAGNTEAFF. This rearrangement joins TRBV7-9 to TRBJ1-1; D remains ambiguous. V lost 3 bases and J 1 base, leaving 6 bases between the germline ends. Germline CDR1 SEHNR, CDR2 FQNEAQ (reference sequence). The CDR3 loop spans 13 amino acids.

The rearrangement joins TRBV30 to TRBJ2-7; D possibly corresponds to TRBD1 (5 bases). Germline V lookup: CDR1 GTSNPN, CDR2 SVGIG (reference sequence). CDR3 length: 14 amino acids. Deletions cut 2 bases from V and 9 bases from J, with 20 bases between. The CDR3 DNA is TGTGCCTGGAGTAGGGGCGGCACCGCTTTCCCGCAGTACTTC. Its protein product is CAWSRGGTAFPQYF.

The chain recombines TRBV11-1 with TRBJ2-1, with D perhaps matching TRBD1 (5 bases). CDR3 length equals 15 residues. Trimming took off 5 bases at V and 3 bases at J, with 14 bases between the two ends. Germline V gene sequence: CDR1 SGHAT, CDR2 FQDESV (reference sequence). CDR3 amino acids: CASSDDSAGYNEQFF. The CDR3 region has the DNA TGTGCCAGCAGCGATGACAGTGCAGGCTACAATGAGCAGTTCTTC.

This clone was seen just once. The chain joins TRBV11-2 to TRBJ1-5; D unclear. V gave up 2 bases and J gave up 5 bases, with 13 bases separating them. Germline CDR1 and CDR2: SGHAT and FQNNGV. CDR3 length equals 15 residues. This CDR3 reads CASSLHGEGDQPQHF. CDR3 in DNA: TGTGCCAGCAGCTTACACGGTGAGGGCGATCAGCCCCAGCATTTT.